The next 7 T cell receptor beta chains were all read from a single sample in a study of blood T cell repertoires in COVID-19 (dated by TCRdb to the early 2020s). The method behind the library was the immunoSEQ multiplex PCR assay. TCRdb retrieved this table from immuneACCESS and kept in-frame rearrangements only. Not all clones are present; in checked studies, unresolved V genes account for under half, and no reason is known for the remainder. This sample holds about 280,000 clones; over 75% were observed only once. More than 7.5% of the sample lies in the top ten. Sequencing was done on a sample of peripheral blood. These receptors originate from a man between 18 and 35 years old with active or convalescent COVID-19.

In its sample, this clone was seen a few times. The chain links TRBV9 to TRBJ1-5; D gene unclear. Trimming took off 3 bases at V and 3 bases at J, with 16 bases between the two ends. Germline V gene data show CDR1 as SGDLS and CDR2 as YYNGEE. CDR3 size: 16 residues. The CDR3 sequence is CASSASSQDPNQPQHF. CDR3 DNA: TGTGCCAGCAGCGCCTCCTCTCAGGATCCCAATCAGCCCCAGCATTTT.

V usage is TRBV3-1 (or the pseudogene TRBV3-2) and J usage is TRBJ1-1; D not certain. Trimming took off 0 bases at V and 4 bases at J, with 15 bases between the two ends. The germline V gene has CDR1 LGHDT and CDR2 YNNKEL (reference sequence). The CDR3 has 16 residues. CDR3 sequence (DNA): TGTGCCAGCAGCCAAGATGTCCGGGTCTTGGGCACTGAAGCTTTCTTT. It codes for CASSQDVRVLGTEAFF.

The V gene is TRBV6-1, the J gene TRBJ1-4; D possibly corresponds to TRBD1 (5 bases). V was shortened by 3 bases and J by 0 bases, with 11 bases between the two germline ends. Germline V gives CDR1 MNHNS, CDR2 SASEGT. The CDR3 consists of 16 residues. The CDR3 DNA is TGTGCCAGCAGTGAGCGGGGCGGGTCAACTAATGAAAAACTGTTTTTT. Translation gives CASSERGGSTNEKLFF.

The J gene is TRBJ1-2, the V gene TRBV6-5; maybe TRBD1 (6 bases). The CDR3 loop spans 15 amino acids. From germline, CDR1 is MNHEY and CDR2 SVGAGI. Trimming pared 0 bases from V and 7 bases from J, leaving 15 bases between. The CDR3 sequence is CASSYSTSGVSGYTF. CDR3 DNA sequence: TGTGCCAGCAGTTACTCGACTTCAGGGGTCTCTGGCTACACCTTC.

V is TRBV9 and J is TRBJ2-4; D is uncertain. This CDR3 is 15 amino acids long. The V gene lost 3 bases and the J gene lost 0 bases, with 10 bases spanning the gap. Germline CDR1 reads SGDLS; CDR2 reads YYNGEE. The CDR3 region has the DNA TGTGCCAGCAGCGCCCACAGTATAGCCAAAAACATTCAGTACTTC. It translates to CASSAHSIAKNIQYF.

This chain uses TRBV29-1 with TRBJ2-1, with 9 bases fitting TRBD2. Germline V lookup: CDR1 SQVTM, CDR2 ANQGSEA. V lost 3 bases and J lost 9; bases outside the gene matches: 9. The CDR3 is 14 amino acids. CDR3 sequence reads: CSVEASGVLFEQFF. CDR3 DNA: TGCAGCGTTGAGGCTAGCGGGGTCTTGTTTGAGCAGTTCTTC.

This rearrangement joins TRBV13 to TRBJ2-7; perhaps TRBD1 as D (6 bases). The CDR3 covers 13 residues. V lost 5 bases, J lost 2 bases, and 10 bases lay in between. CDR1 is PRHDT, CDR2 FYEKMQ, per germline (reference sequence). CDR3 sequence reads: CASSPPGAYEQYF. The CDR3 coding sequence is TGTGCCAGCAGCCCGCCAGGGGCCTACGAGCAGTACTTC.